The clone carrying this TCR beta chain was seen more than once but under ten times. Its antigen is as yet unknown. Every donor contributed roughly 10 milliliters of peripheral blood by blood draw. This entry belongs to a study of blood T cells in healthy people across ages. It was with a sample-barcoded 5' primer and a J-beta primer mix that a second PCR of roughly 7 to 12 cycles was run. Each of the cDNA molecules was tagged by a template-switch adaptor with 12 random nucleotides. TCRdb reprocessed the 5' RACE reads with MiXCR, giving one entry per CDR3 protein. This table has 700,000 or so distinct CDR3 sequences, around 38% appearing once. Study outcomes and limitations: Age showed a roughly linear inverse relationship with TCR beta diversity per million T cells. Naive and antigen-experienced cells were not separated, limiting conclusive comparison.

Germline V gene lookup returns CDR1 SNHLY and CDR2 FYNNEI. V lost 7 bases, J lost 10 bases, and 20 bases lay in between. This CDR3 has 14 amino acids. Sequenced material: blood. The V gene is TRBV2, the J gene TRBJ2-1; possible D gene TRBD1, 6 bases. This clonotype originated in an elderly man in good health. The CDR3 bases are TGTGCCAGCACCGAGGGGCAGGGGATACAGGAGCAGTTCTTC. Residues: CASTEGQGIQEQFF. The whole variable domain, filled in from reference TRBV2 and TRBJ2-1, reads EPEVTQTPSHQVTQMGQEVILRCVPISNHLYFYWYRQILGQKVEFLVSFYNNEISEKSEIFDDQFSVERPDGSNFTLKIRSTKLEDSAMYFCASTEGQGIQEQFFGPGTRLTVL.